The clone carrying this T cell receptor beta chain appeared many times. What it binds is unknown. Building of the TCR beta libraries involved iRepertoire HTBI primers and Arm-PCR of CDR3 regions. One entry per CDR3 protein results from TCRdb running MiXCR on the multiplex PCR reads. Here the sample spans about 500,000 distinct CDR3 sequences, around 12% being singletons. The V end lost 1 base, the J end lost 3 bases, and 7 bases lay between the germline ends. CDR3 length: 14 residues. The germline V gene has CDR1 LNHNV and CDR2 YYDKDF (reference sequence). This sample is drawn from a study of regulatory T cells in long-lasting Graves disease. Study findings and constraints: Whereas 966 public clonotypes were shared by new patients, persistent patients shared more, at some 2,500.

This sample's time point: newly diagnosed GD, antithyroid drugs for less than 3 months. Making the TCR library involved RNA that had been extracted from PBMCs. In addition, the sample was reused for a study of T cells in Graves' hyperthyroidism and ophthalmopathy. As that report states: Each diagnosis drew on symptoms, thyroxine, TRAb, thyroid ultrasound and orbital computed tomography findings. The model forecast ophthalmopathy, anticipating it by a median roughly 6.3 months before onset.

The rearrangement joins TRBV15 to TRBJ1-5, with D hard to call. This receptor was taken from a woman aged 25 to 39 with Graves disease. Sequenced here: peripheral blood mononuclear cells (PBMCs), sampled at new diagnosis, from a patient treated with antithyroid drugs. The CDR3 DNA is TGTGCCACCAGCAGAGTGGAACCCAATCAGCCCCAGCATTTT. Translated: CATSRVEPNQPQHF.